The 13 T cell receptor beta chains below all came from one sample that was sequenced in a study of fetal regulatory T cell absence and autoimmunity. The repertoire was sequenced with immunoSEQ multiplex PCR; TCRdb's copy has only in-frame clones and lacks some. Among some 87,000 clones listed, more than 70% were seen once. The sequencing sample was made of pancreas tissue. These receptors were collected from a male donor with IPEX syndrome.

The CDR3 loop reads CASNRGVEAFF. Written as DNA, the CDR3 is TGTGCCTCCAACAGGGGGGTGGAAGCTTTCTTT. The chain employs TRBV30 and TRBJ1-1; TRBD1 matches at 8 bases. With V trimmed by 7 bases and J by 8 bases, 6 bases remained unmatched. The germline CDR1 and CDR2 sequences are GTSNPN and SVGIG (reference sequence). The CDR3 loop spans 11 amino acids.

The chain links TRBV11-1 to TRBJ2-3; D is undetermined. This CDR3 is 12 amino acids long. CDR1 is SGHAT, CDR2 FQDESV, per germline (reference sequence). V shed 4 bases and J shed 4 bases, with 6 bases lying between them. The CDR3 bases are TGTGCCAGCAGCTCGTACGCAGATACGCAGTATTTT. It specifies CASSSYADTQYF.

The chain employs TRBV4-1 and TRBJ2-7; perhaps TRBD1 as D (6 bases). V was shortened by 4 bases and J by 0 bases, with 10 bases between the two germline ends. CDR1 is MGHRA, CDR2 YSYEKL, per germline. The CDR3 runs 14 residues. The CDR3 protein is CASSPQGFSYEQYF. CDR3 nucleotide sequence: TGCGCCAGCAGCCCACAGGGATTCTCCTACGAGCAGTACTTC.

The gene calls are TRBV7-2 and TRBJ2-3; 9 nucleotides line up with TRBD2. J was trimmed by 4 bases and V by 6 bases; bases with no gene match: 5. The germline V gene has CDR1 SGHTA and CDR2 FQGNSA. The CDR3 loop spans 14 amino acids. This CDR3 reads CASRPAGGPDTQYF. CDR3 DNA sequence: TGTGCCAGCAGGCCAGCGGGGGGCCCAGATACGCAGTATTTT.

The gene calls are TRBV7-9 and TRBJ2-1; tentative D call: TRBD2 (5 bases). The V gene's germline CDR1 is SEHNR and CDR2 FQNEAQ (reference sequence). The CDR3 consists of 15 residues. The V end lost 5 bases, the J end lost 3 bases, and 14 bases lay between the germline ends. CDR3 in amino acids: CASSGRRGSYNEQFF. The DNA of the CDR3 is TGTGCCAGCAGCGGTCGACGGGGTAGCTACAATGAGCAGTTCTTC.

The rearrangement links TRBV5-1 to TRBJ2-1; TRBD1 is a possible D gene (6 bases). Germline CDR1 is SGHRS and CDR2 is YFSETQ. The CDR3 contains 17 residues. V lost 0 bases to trimming and J lost 4 bases, with 17 bases between them. DNA for the CDR3: TGCGCCAGCAGCTTGGGGGACCCCGGACAGCGGTACAATGAGCAGTTCTTC. Its translation: CASSLGDPGQRYNEQFF.

The chain combines TRBV12-5 with TRBJ1-1; no definite D call. Germline V gives CDR1 LGHNT, CDR2 FRNRAP. The CDR3 sequence is 14 residues long. The V end lost 2 bases, the J end lost 2 bases, and 9 bases lay between the germline ends. The DNA for the CDR3 is TGTGCTAGTGGTTTGAGGACGGATAACACTGAAGCTTTCTTT. It encodes CASGLRTDNTEAFF.

The chain combines TRBV5-4 with TRBJ2-7, with TRBD2 identical over 7 bases. V dropped 0 bases and J dropped 3; count of bases not matched to a gene: 6. The CDR3 is 15 residues long. Germline V gene lookup returns CDR1 SGHNT and CDR2 YYREEE (reference sequence). DNA for the CDR3: TGTGCCAGCAGCTTGGTGCTAGCGGAGGACTACGAGCAGTACTTC. This gives the protein CASSLVLAEDYEQYF.

This chain links TRBV5-6 with TRBJ2-5; 7 bases line up with TRBD1. In germline, CDR1 is SGHDT, CDR2 YYEEEE. V lost 4 bases, J lost 3 bases, and 6 bases stayed unmatched. The CDR3 is 14 amino acids. CDR3 sequence (DNA): TGTGCCAGCAGCAGCACCGGGACAGAAGAGACCCAGTACTTC. Amino acid sequence: CASSSTGTEETQYF.

The J gene is TRBJ2-2, the V gene TRBV10-3; 9 bases line up with TRBD2. Looked up from germline, CDR1 is ENHRY and CDR2 is SYGVKD. The junction had 0 bases not matched to a gene; V was cut back by 6 bases and J by 1 base. The CDR3 sequence is 14 residues long. The CDR3 DNA follows: TGTGCCATCAGGACTAGCGGGAACACCGGGGAGCTGTTTTTT. Translated, it gives CAIRTSGNTGELFF.

This clone was detected a few times. This rearrangement joins TRBV30 to TRBJ2-5; TRBD1 aligns across 8 bases. V was pared by 4 bases and J by 4 bases, with 2 bases of the junction left unmatched. Germline V gene sequence: CDR1 GTSNPN, CDR2 SVGIG (reference sequence). The CDR3 runs 12 residues. CDR3 residues: CAWTGGAETQYF. The DNA for the CDR3 is TGTGCCTGGACAGGGGGCGCAGAGACCCAGTACTTC.

This clone turned up a few times. Different DNA sequences within this sample yield the same CDR3. This chain links TRBV9 with TRBJ1-2, with 7 bases matching TRBD1. The CDR3 length is 13 residues. The trim removed 0 bases at V and 4 bases at J, leaving 0 bases unmatched. Germline loops: CDR1 SGDLS, CDR2 YYNGEE. CDR3 nucleotides: TGTGCCAGCAGCGTAGCAGGGGGCTATGGCTACACCTTC. This codes for CASSVAGGYGYTF.

The chain couples TRBV14 to TRBJ2-3; the match to TRBD2 covers 10 bases. CDR3 length: 17 residues. The J segment lost 4 bases and the V segment lost 1 base, leaving 8 bases of the junction unmatched. Germline CDR1 reads SGHDN; CDR2 reads FVKESK. Here the CDR3 reads CASSQVWVSGGADTQYF. CDR3 nucleotides: TGTGCCAGCAGCCAAGTGTGGGTAAGCGGGGGGGCAGATACGCAGTATTTT. The full variable domain, in which reference TRBV14 and TRBJ2-3 provide the parts outside the CDR3, is EAGVTQFPSHSVIEKGQTVTLRCDPISGHDNLYWYRRVMGKEIKFLLHFVKESKQDESGMPNNRFLAERTGGTYSTLKVQPAELEDSGVYFCASSQVWVSGGADTQYFGPGTRLTVL.